These 17 T cell receptor beta chains were sequenced from one sample in a study of T-cell memory formation after mild COVID-19. Each CDR3 protein gets one entry after TCRdb re-called the 5' RACE reads with MiXCR. The table records fewer than 500,000 distinct CDR3 sequences, 25% of them present only once. The specimen was PBMCs or a T cell subset sorted from them (not recorded which). The receptors here all came from an adult woman who had mild COVID-19 (a few samples of this study predate the infection). Cell type and time point are not known.

This clonotype occurred a few times. The V call is TRBV7-9, the J call TRBJ2-7; TRBD1 matches 9 bases. The CDR3 consists of 16 residues. Germline V gives CDR1 SEHNR, CDR2 FQNEAQ (reference sequence). The ends lost 4 bases at V and 2 bases at J; junction bases unmatched: 9. CDR3 nucleotide sequence: TGTGCCAGCAGCTCATCGTTGGGACAGGGAACCTACGAGCAGTACTTC. It specifies CASSSSLGQGTYEQYF. Together with reference TRBV7-9 and TRBJ2-7, the CDR3 gives the full variable domain: DTGVSQNPRHKITKRGQNVTFRCDPISEHNRLYWYRQTLGQGPEFLTYFQNEAQLEKSRLLSDRFSAERPKGSFSTLEIQRTEQGDSAMYLCASSSSLGQGTYEQYFGPGTRLTVT.

A few counts support this clonotype. V usage is TRBV5-1 and J usage is TRBJ2-1, with 7 bases matching TRBD2. CDR3 size: 16 residues. V lost 4 bases and J lost 1; bases outside the gene matches: 8. Germline CDR1 is SGHRS and CDR2 is YFSETQ. The CDR3 nucleotides read TGCGCCAGCAGCATCCGCACGGGGGGATCCTACAATGAGCAGTTCTTC. Amino acid sequence: CASSIRTGGSYNEQFF.

This rearrangement joins TRBV5-1 to TRBJ1-2; unclear D gene. The CDR3 is 16 residues long. The V and J ends lost 3 bases and 4 bases respectively, with 19 bases between them. CDR1 is SGHRS, CDR2 YFSETQ, per germline. The CDR3 spells CASSSAPGQVVYGYTF. The CDR3 region has the DNA TGCGCCAGCAGCTCGGCCCCTGGGCAGGTAGTCTATGGCTACACCTTC.

The chain uses TRBV6-1 and TRBJ2-2; maybe TRBD1 (6 bases). The CDR3 runs to 16 residues. The V gene lost 6 bases and the J gene lost 1 base, with 15 bases spanning the gap. Germline values: CDR1 MNHNS, CDR2 SASEGT. For the CDR3, the DNA is TGTGCCAGCAGCATTACAGGGTTTTGGAACACCGGGGAGCTGTTTTTT. This codes for CASSITGFWNTGELFF.

This clonotype appeared a few times. CDR3 residues: CASSGRRRGGARDEQFF. DNA for the CDR3: TGTGCCAGCAGTGGGAGGCGGCGGGGGGGCGCTCGGGATGAGCAGTTCTTC. This chain links TRBV2 with TRBJ2-1, with 9 bases matching TRBD2. The junction had 15 bases not matched to a gene; V was cut back by 4 bases and J by 8 bases. This CDR3 is built from 17 residues. Germline V gene sequence: CDR1 SNHLY, CDR2 FYNNEI.

This clonotype was recorded a few times. The J gene is TRBJ1-1, the V gene TRBV7-9, with 9 nucleotides matching TRBD1. J was trimmed by 7 bases and V by 2 bases; bases with no gene match: 11. Germline lookup yields CDR1 SEHNR and CDR2 FQNEAQ (reference sequence). This CDR3 comprises 16 residues. The CDR3 DNA follows: TGTGCCAGCAGCTTACCGCCGGGACAGGGTGTAGATGAAGCTTTCTTT. Residues: CASSLPPGQGVDEAFF.

This sequence joins TRBV24-1 and TRBJ2-2; D is undetermined. The V and J ends lost 11 bases and 1 base respectively, with 10 bases between them. This CDR3 has 13 amino acids. The germline V gene encodes CDR1 KGHDR and CDR2 SFDVKD. The CDR3 loop reads CAISGWNTGELFF. For the CDR3, the DNA is TGTGCCATCTCAGGTTGGAACACCGGGGAGCTGTTTTTT.

This clonotype was observed a few times. The V gene is TRBV20-1, the J gene TRBJ2-1; 7 bases align to TRBD2. The ends lost 4 bases at V and 5 bases at J; junction bases unmatched: 8. This CDR3 has 14 amino acids. CDR1 is DFQATT and CDR2 is SNEGSKA in the germline V gene (reference sequence). CDR3 in DNA: TGCAGTGCTAAGGGCGGGAGTAGTAACAATGAGCAGTTCTTC. Translated, it gives CSAKGGSSNNEQFF.

The chain uses TRBV7-6 and TRBJ1-1, with D possibly matching TRBD1 (5 bases). Trimming shortened V by 4 bases and J by 3 bases, and 9 bases separated the two germline ends. Per germline, CDR1 SGHVS and CDR2 FNYEAQ. The CDR3 covers 13 residues. The CDR3 reads CASSSRADTEAFF. The DNA for the CDR3 is TGTGCCAGCAGCTCCAGGGCGGACACTGAAGCTTTCTTT.

CDR3 amino acids: CSSPGDDTQYF. The CDR3, as DNA: TGCAGCTCGCCAGGGGACGATACGCAGTATTTT. This chain uses TRBV29-1 with TRBJ2-3, with D possibly TRBD1 on 6 matching bases. Per the germline V gene, CDR1 is SQVTM and CDR2 is ANQGSEA. This CDR3 is 11 amino acids long. Trimming left V 8 bases short and J 6 bases short, with 12 bases between.

The chain couples TRBV29-1 to TRBJ2-3, with D unresolved. Looked up from germline, CDR1 is SQVTM and CDR2 is ANQGSEA. Trimming took 3 bases from V and 2 from J, leaving 12 bases between them. This CDR3 is 14 amino acids long. The DNA of the CDR3 is TGCAGCGTTGAGGCTGCTTCTTTCACAGATACGCAGTATTTT. It specifies CSVEAASFTDTQYF.

The DNA for the CDR3 is TGCGCCAGCAGGGGGGGTAGCGTCAATGAGCAGTTCTTC. It yields the protein CASRGGSVNEQFF. The chain uses TRBV5-1 and TRBJ2-1; a possible D gene is TRBD2 (6 bases). V lost 5 bases, J lost 6 bases, and 12 bases lay in between. From germline, CDR1 is SGHRS and CDR2 YFSETQ. The CDR3 is 13 residues long.

This clonotype has only a few counts. Here the CDR3 reads CSARGRMDRGDYEQYF. CDR3 bases: TGCAGTGCTAGAGGCCGTATGGACAGGGGCGACTACGAGCAGTACTTC. The V call is TRBV20-1, the J call TRBJ2-7, with 9 bases matching TRBD1. The CDR3 extends over 16 amino acids. Germline values: CDR1 DFQATT, CDR2 SNEGSKA (reference sequence). V dropped 1 base and J dropped 3; count of bases not matched to a gene: 10.

This chain uses TRBV7-9 with TRBJ2-2; D gene unclear. The ends were cut back, 4 bases at V and 6 bases at J, with 6 bases in the middle. The germline V gene encodes CDR1 SEHNR and CDR2 FQNEAQ (reference sequence). This CDR3 has 12 amino acids. The CDR3 here is CASSSYAGELFF. The CDR3 DNA sequence: TGTGCCAGCAGCTCCTATGCCGGGGAGCTGTTTTTT.

The V and J genes are TRBV29-1 and TRBJ2-2, with TRBD1 matching over 8 bases. Losses at the gene ends were 5 bases for V and 6 bases for J; bases not matched to a gene: 2. CDR1 is SQVTM, CDR2 ANQGSEA, per germline. The CDR3 extends over 12 amino acids. The CDR3: CSVSQGAGELFF. CDR3 bases: TGCAGCGTTTCACAGGGGGCCGGGGAGCTGTTTTTT.

This clonotype was counted only a few times. The chain uses TRBV6-2 or TRBV6-3 and TRBJ2-1, with D perhaps being TRBD1 or TRBD2 (5 bases each). Germline CDR1 MNHEY, CDR2 SVGEGT. Trimming stripped 8 bases from V and 2 bases from J, with 13 bases between. This CDR3 contains 14 residues. DNA of the CDR3: TGTGCCAGCCACCGGGACGGACCCTACAATGAGCAGTTCTTC. This encodes CASHRDGPYNEQFF.

V gene TRBV9 combines with J gene TRBJ2-3; D might be TRBD1 (5 bases). Between the trimmed V and J ends, which lost 0 bases and 3 bases, there was a span of 11 bases. CDR3 length: 15 amino acids. Germline-derived CDR1 and CDR2 are SGDLS and YYNGEE. The CDR3 nucleotides are TGTGCCAGCAGCGTAGCCCCTCAGGGTACAGATACGCAGTATTTT. Protein product: CASSVAPQGTDTQYF.